The 5 T cell receptor beta chains given below trace back to one sample, sequenced in a study of regulatory T cells in long-lasting Graves disease. Described time point: persistent/refractory GD, antithyroid drugs over 5 years with positive TRAb. From PBMCs, RNA was extracted and then used to make the TCR library. CDR3 regions were amplified by Arm-PCR using iRepertoire HTBI primers to build TCR beta libraries. Via MiXCR, TCRdb re-called the multiplex PCR reads, giving one row per CDR3 protein. Among around 450,000 distinct CDR3 sequences listed, roughly 21% were seen once. Material: peripheral blood mononuclear cells (PBMCs), obtained when the disease was refractory, from a patient treated with antithyroid drugs. The receptors originated from a female donor with Graves disease.

In its sample, this clonotype was seen many times. The chain links TRBV28 to TRBJ2-6; D uncertain. The V gene's germline CDR1 is MDHEN and CDR2 SYDVKM. V gave up 5 bases and J gave up 0 bases, with 8 bases separating them. The CDR3 extends over 15 amino acids. The CDR3 here is CASSHRYSGANVLTF. DNA for the CDR3: TGTGCCAGCAGTCACCGGTACTCTGGGGCCAACGTCCTGACTTTC.

Only a few counts were recorded for this clonotype. The rearrangement joins TRBV20-1 to TRBJ1-4; D remains ambiguous. Trimming removed 2 bases at V and 8 bases at J, with 18 bases between. The CDR3 runs 15 residues. The germline V gene has CDR1 DFQATT and CDR2 SNEGSKA (reference sequence). CDR3 DNA sequence: TGCAGTGCTAGAAAAACGGACCCCGGGAGAGAAAAACTGTTTTTT. It specifies CSARKTDPGREKLFF.

This clonotype came up a few times. The J gene is TRBJ1-1, the V gene TRBV27; no clear D gene. V lost 3 bases, J lost 2 bases, and 13 bases lay in between. Germline V gene data show CDR1 as MNHEY and CDR2 as SMNVEV (reference sequence). The CDR3 covers 15 residues. The CDR3 DNA sequence: TGTGCCAGCAGTTTCGGTACAGAGGCCAACACTGAAGCTTTCTTT. This gives the protein CASSFGTEANTEAFF.

This clonotype has only a few counts. This chain's CDR3 is CASSTNTGNQETQYF. As DNA, the CDR3 is TGTGCCAGCAGCACAAACACCGGGAACCAAGAGACCCAGTACTTC. The V gene is TRBV12-3 or TRBV12-4, the J gene TRBJ2-5; a possible D gene is TRBD2 (5 bases). V was cut by 6 bases and J by 0 bases, with 14 bases left in between. The CDR3 is made up of 15 amino acids.

This clonotype has at least ten counts. The chain carries TRBV24-1 and TRBJ1-1; tentatively, D is TRBD1 (5 bases). This CDR3 is 13 amino acids long. V lost 10 bases and J 5 bases, leaving 16 bases between the germline ends. CDR1 is KGHDR and CDR2 is SFDVKD in the germline V gene. The CDR3, as DNA: TGTGCCACTCGTGGGGGTGGGGGAACTGAAGCTTTCTTT. It codes for CATRGGGGTEAFF.